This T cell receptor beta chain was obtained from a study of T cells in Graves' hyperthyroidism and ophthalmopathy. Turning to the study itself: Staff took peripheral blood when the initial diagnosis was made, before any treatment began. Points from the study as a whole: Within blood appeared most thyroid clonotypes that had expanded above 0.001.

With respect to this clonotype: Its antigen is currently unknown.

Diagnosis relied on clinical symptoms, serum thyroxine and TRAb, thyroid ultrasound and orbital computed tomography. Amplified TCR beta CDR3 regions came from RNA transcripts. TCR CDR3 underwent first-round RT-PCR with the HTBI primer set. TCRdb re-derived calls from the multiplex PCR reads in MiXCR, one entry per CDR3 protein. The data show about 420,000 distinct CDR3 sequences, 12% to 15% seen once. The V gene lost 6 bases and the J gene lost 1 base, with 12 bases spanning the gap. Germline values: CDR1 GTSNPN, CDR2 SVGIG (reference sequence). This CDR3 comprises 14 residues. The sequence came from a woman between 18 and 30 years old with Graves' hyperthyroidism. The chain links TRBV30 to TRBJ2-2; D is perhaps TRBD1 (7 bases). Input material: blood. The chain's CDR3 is CACSGDRNTGELFF. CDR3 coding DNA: TGTGCCTGCTCGGGGGACAGGAACACCGGGGAGCTGTTTTTT.